This TCR beta chain was identified in a study of blood T cell repertoires in COVID-19. About the study: Acute-phase and convalescent COVID-19 samples originated in the United States, Italy and Spain. In each case, the material was cDNA or gDNA derived from T cells, B-cell-depleted T cells, or PBMCs.

How the authors handled the data: Estimation of nucleated cell counts was performed using reference gene primer amplification. The method was immunoSEQ multiplex PCR; TCRdb's version includes in-frame clones alone and lacks a portion of them. Clone size and the V and J calls come from that table; the DNA yielded D and trimming. The sample includes over 250,000 clones, around nine tenths of them seen just once. Germline V CDR1 and CDR2: SGHRS, YFSETQ. The length of the CDR3 is 16 residues. V lost 0 bases, J lost 0 bases, and 9 bases lay in between. The origin of this receptor is a man in his fifties or sixties with acute or convalescent COVID-19. The chain has TRBV5-1 and TRBJ2-2; D is uncertain. The sequenced sample consisted of peripheral blood. The CDR3 region has the DNA TGCGCCAGCAGCTTGGCTGCAGCGTCGAACACCGGGGAGCTGTTTTTT. Protein: CASSLAAASNTGELFF. The full variable domain, rest sourced from reference TRBV5-1 and TRBJ2-2, is KAGVTQTPRYLIKTRGQQVTLSCSPISGHRSVSWYQQTPGQGLQFLFEYFSETQRNKGNFPGRFSGRQFSNSRSEMNVSTLELGDSALYLCASSLAAASNTGELFFGEGSRLTVL.